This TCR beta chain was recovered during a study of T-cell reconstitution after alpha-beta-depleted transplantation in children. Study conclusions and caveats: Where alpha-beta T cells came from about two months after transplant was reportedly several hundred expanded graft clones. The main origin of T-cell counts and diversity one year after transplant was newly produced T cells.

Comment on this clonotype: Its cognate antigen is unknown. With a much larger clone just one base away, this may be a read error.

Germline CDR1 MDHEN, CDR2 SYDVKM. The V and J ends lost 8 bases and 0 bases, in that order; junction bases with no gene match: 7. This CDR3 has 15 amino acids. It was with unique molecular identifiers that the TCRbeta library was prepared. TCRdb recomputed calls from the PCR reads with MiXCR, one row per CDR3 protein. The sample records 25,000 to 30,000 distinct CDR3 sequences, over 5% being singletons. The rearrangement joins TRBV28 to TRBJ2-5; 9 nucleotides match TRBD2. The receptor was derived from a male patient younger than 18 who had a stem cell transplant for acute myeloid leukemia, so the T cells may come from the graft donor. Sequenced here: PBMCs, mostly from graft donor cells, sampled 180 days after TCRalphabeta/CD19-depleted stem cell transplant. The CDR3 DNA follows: TGTGCCAGCCACGGAGCGGGAGGCCACCAAGAGACCCAGTACTTC. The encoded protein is CASHGAGGHQETQYF.